One T cell receptor beta chain is described in this entry. The antigen remains undetermined. Trimming pared 4 bases from V and 3 bases from J, leaving 16 bases between. The CDR3 extends over 16 amino acids. Germline lookup yields CDR1 MNHNS and CDR2 SASEGT. Researchers barred patients who had uncontrolled infection, other autoimmune disease, pregnancy or lactation. These data originate in a study of T cells in Graves' hyperthyroidism and ophthalmopathy. Researchers amplified the TCR beta CDR3 regions from RNA transcripts. HTBI primers were used for first-round RT-PCR of the TCR CDR3. MiXCR, run by TCRdb on the multiplex PCR reads, gives a single entry per CDR3 protein. In the table there are 360,000 or so distinct CDR3 sequences, about a fifth of which are singletons. Findings and limits, study-wide: Within blood appeared most thyroid clonotypes that had expanded above 0.001.

The material sequenced was blood. The receptor was isolated from a woman under 30 with Graves' hyperthyroidism. V usage is TRBV6-1 and J usage is TRBJ1-5; D not resolved. The CDR3 is CASSATSPWDNQPQHF. CDR3 sequence (DNA): TGTGCCAGCAGTGCAACATCACCCTGGGACAATCAGCCCCAGCATTTT.